The present entry profiles one T cell receptor beta chain with its context. Its antigen is unidentified. The sample originates from a study of cytomegalovirus exposure and HLA in healthy donors. Study information: The 100 to 150 validation repertoires used the same platform as the approximately 700 first-cohort repertoires, a later analysis reported. Study results and limitations: Per published reports, the classifier diagnosed cytomegalovirus status with high specificity and sensitivity.

The data were produced by immunoSEQ multiplex PCR, yet TCRdb's version contains in-frame clones alone and is incomplete. The table has 150,000 or so clones, approximately 90% seen once. The donors belonged to the approximately 110-subject validation cohort, separate from the roughly 700-subject first cohort. CDR3 length equals 13 residues. V dropped 3 bases and J dropped 3 bases, with 8 bases sitting between them. The germline CDR1 and CDR2 sequences are LNHDA and SQIVND (reference sequence). The sequence derives from a woman in her twenties or thirties in good health and CMV-seropositive. The chain couples TRBV19 to TRBJ1-2; D call uncertain. The specimen was PBMCs. In DNA form, the CDR3 reads TGTGCCAGTAGTATCGCGGTATACTATGGCTACACCTTC. It yields the protein CASSIAVYYGYTF. Filled out from reference TRBV19 and TRBJ1-2, the complete variable domain reads DGGITQSPKYLFRKEGQNVTLSCEQNLNHDAMYWYRQDPGQGLRLIYYSQIVNDFQKGDIAEGYSVSREKKESFPLTVTSAQKNPTAFYLCASSIAVYYGYTFGSGTRLTVV.